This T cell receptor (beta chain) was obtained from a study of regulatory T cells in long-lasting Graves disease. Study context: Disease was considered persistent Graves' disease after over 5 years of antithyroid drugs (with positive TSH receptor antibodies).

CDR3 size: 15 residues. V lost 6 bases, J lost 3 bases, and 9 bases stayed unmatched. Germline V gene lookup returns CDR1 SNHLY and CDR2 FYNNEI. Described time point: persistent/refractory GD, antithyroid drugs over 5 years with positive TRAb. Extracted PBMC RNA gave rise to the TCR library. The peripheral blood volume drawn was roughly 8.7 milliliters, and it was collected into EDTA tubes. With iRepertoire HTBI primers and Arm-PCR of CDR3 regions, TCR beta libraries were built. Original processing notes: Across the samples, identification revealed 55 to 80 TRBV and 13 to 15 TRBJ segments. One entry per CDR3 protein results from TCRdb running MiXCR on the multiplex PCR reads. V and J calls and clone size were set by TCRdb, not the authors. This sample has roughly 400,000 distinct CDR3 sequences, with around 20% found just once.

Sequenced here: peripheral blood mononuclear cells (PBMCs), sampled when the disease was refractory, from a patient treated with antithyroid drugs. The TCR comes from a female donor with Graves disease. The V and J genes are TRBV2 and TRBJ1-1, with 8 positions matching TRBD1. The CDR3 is CASSVQTGGDTEAFF. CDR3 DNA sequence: TGTGCCAGCAGCGTCCAAACAGGGGGGGACACTGAAGCTTTCTTT.